The 21 T cell receptor beta chains reported below all come from one sample, sequenced in a study of blood T cell repertoires in COVID-19. The assay was immunoSEQ multiplex PCR, and TCRdb's table has in-frame clones only and misses some. The sample has more than 100,000 clones; around 79% are singletons. The sequencing input was peripheral blood. These receptors were obtained from a man aged 65-85 years with acute or convalescent COVID-19.

The rearrangement joins TRBV10-3 to TRBJ2-7, with TRBD1 matching 10 bases. There are 14 residues in the CDR3. Losses at the gene ends were 4 bases for V and 4 bases for J; bases not matched to a gene: 4. CDR1 is ENHRY, CDR2 SYGVKD, per germline. CDR3 coding DNA: TGTGCCATCAGTGCCGGGACAGGGGTGTACGAGCAGTACTTC. It encodes CAISAGTGVYEQYF.

This clone was observed a handful of times. V gene TRBV5-6 combines with J gene TRBJ1-1; possibly TRBD1 for D (6 bases). With 1 base removed from V and 0 bases from J, the gap between germline ends came to 10 bases. The germline gives CDR1 SGHDT, CDR2 YYEEEE. The CDR3 is made up of 15 amino acids. In DNA form, the CDR3 reads TGTGCCAGCAGCTTGCAGGGACACTTGAACACTGAAGCTTTCTTT. Its translation: CASSLQGHLNTEAFF.

V and J are TRBV5-6 and TRBJ1-1, with D possibly being TRBD1 (5 bases). This CDR3 region has 15 residues. Trimming removed 0 bases from V and 0 bases from J, with 9 bases in between. Germline loops: CDR1 SGHDT, CDR2 YYEEEE. CDR3: CASSLGATVNTEAFF. CDR3 DNA sequence: TGTGCCAGCAGCTTGGGGGCGACAGTGAACACTGAAGCTTTCTTT.

The DNA for the CDR3 is TGCGCCAGCAGCCACCGGGGACAGGGCCCCTCAAGCTCCTACGAGCAGTACTTC. It translates to CASSHRGQGPSSSYEQYF. The chain carries TRBV5-1 and TRBJ2-7, with 9 bases that match TRBD1. With 4 bases clipped from V and 0 bases from J, the junction kept 14 bases outside the gene matches. The CDR3 spans 18 residues. Germline CDR1 and CDR2: SGHRS and YFSETQ.

The chain is built from TRBV4-3 and TRBJ1-2, with D unresolved. Trimming took 2 bases from V and 2 from J, leaving 9 bases between them. In germline, CDR1 is LGHNA, CDR2 YSLEER. CDR3 length: 14 amino acids. CDR3 bases: TGCGCCAGCAGCCAAAGCAGACTGAACTATGGCTACACCTTC. It specifies CASSQSRLNYGYTF.

This clone has a handful of counts. The V and J genes are TRBV7-2 and TRBJ1-1; weak D call: TRBD1 (6 bases). CDR1 is SGHTA, CDR2 FQGNSA, per germline. V was trimmed by 0 bases and J by 2 bases, leaving 7 bases between them. This CDR3 spans 14 amino acids. CDR3 sequence (DNA): TGTGCCAGCAGCTTAGCCAGGGGTAACACTGAAGCTTTCTTT. Protein: CASSLARGNTEAFF.

The chain is built from TRBV6-5 and TRBJ1-2, with 9 bases matching TRBD1. The germline V gene has CDR1 MNHEY and CDR2 SVGAGI. CDR3 length: 15 amino acids. J lost 2 bases, V lost 6 bases, and 7 bases had no gene match. The CDR3, as DNA: TGTGCCAGCAGCCCCCGGACAGGGGCGAACTATGGCTACACCTTC. Its translation: CASSPRTGANYGYTF.

The rearrangement links TRBV6-1 to TRBJ1-1, with D tentatively TRBD1 (6 bases). Trimming took 3 bases from V and 5 from J, leaving 22 bases between them. This CDR3 has 17 residues. Germline CDR1 reads MNHNS; CDR2 reads SASEGT. CDR3 loop: CASSEGSLGGQVTEAFF. The CDR3 region has the DNA TGTGCCAGCAGTGAGGGGAGTCTGGGGGGGCAGGTGACTGAAGCTTTCTTT.

The chain combines TRBV5-1 with TRBJ1-1; 7 bases map to TRBD1. The V and J ends lost 4 bases and 2 bases, in that order; junction bases with no gene match: 5. The V gene's germline CDR1 is SGHRS and CDR2 YFSETQ. CDR3 length: 14 amino acids. CDR3 protein: CASSTGTANTEAFF. For the CDR3, the DNA is TGCGCCAGCAGCACCGGGACAGCCAACACTGAAGCTTTCTTT.

The rearrangement joins TRBV4-3 to TRBJ2-3, with D possibly being TRBD1 (5 bases). The CDR3 is 16 residues long. The V and J ends lost 1 base and 1 base respectively, with 12 bases between them. Germline-derived CDR1 and CDR2 are LGHNA and YSLEER. The CDR3: CASSQGLTAGTDTQYF. DNA for the CDR3: TGCGCCAGCAGCCAAGGCTTGACAGCTGGCACAGATACGCAGTATTTT.

The V call is TRBV15, the J call TRBJ1-4; 10 bases line up with TRBD1. V lost 3 bases to trimming and J lost 10 bases; unmatched junction nucleotides: 5. CDR1 and CDR2 from the germline V gene are LNHNV and YYDKDF (reference sequence). CDR3 size: 14 residues. CDR3 sequence reads: CATSRDRTGGKLFF. DNA of the CDR3: TGTGCCACCAGCAGGGACAGGACAGGGGGAAAACTGTTTTTT.

The chain employs TRBV7-2 and TRBJ2-1, with 10 bases lining up with TRBD2. CDR3 length equals 16 residues. Trimming at V came to 3 bases and at J to 5 bases, leaving 7 bases not matched to a gene. The germline V gene has CDR1 SGHTA and CDR2 FQGNSA. Here the CDR3 reads CASSLVSGGPNNEQFF. The CDR3 DNA reads TGTGCCAGCAGCTTGGTTAGCGGGGGGCCCAACAATGAGCAGTTCTTC.

This sequence joins TRBV2 and TRBJ2-5; maybe TRBD1 (5 bases). The CDR3 loop spans 14 amino acids. Germline CDR1 is SNHLY and CDR2 is FYNNEI. Trimming shortened V by 7 bases and J by 2 bases, and 14 bases separated the two germline ends. The CDR3 sequence is CASKTRQPQETQYF. CDR3 nucleotides: TGTGCCAGCAAAACCCGACAGCCACAAGAGACCCAGTACTTC. Full variable domain (missing parts from reference TRBV2 and TRBJ2-5): EPEVTQTPSHQVTQMGQEVILRCVPISNHLYFYWYRQILGQKVEFLVSFYNNEISEKSEIFDDQFSVERPDGSNFTLKIRSTKLEDSAMYFCASKTRQPQETQYFGPGTRLLVL.

This chain joins TRBV11-2 and TRBJ1-1, with 12 bases fitting TRBD1. Germline assignment: CDR1 SGHAT and CDR2 FQNNGV. Trimming removed 0 bases from V and 0 bases from J; junction bases left unmatched: 11. The CDR3 length is 20 residues. The CDR3 loop reads CASSLEGWWDRGHVNTEAFF. The DNA for the CDR3 is TGTGCCAGCAGCTTAGAGGGCTGGTGGGACAGGGGGCACGTGAACACTGAAGCTTTCTTT.

V is TRBV24-1 and J is TRBJ2-2; a weak D match, TRBD2 (5 bases). V lost 4 bases and J lost 5, with 13 bases in between. The germline V gene has CDR1 KGHDR and CDR2 SFDVKD. The length of the CDR3 is 15 residues. The CDR3 loop is CATSELGRGTGELFF. The CDR3 DNA is TGTGCCACCAGTGAGCTGGGTCGGGGTACCGGGGAGCTGTTTTTT.

The chain recombines TRBV9 with TRBJ2-3; 8 bases align to TRBD2. With 4 bases clipped from V and 0 bases from J, the junction kept 7 bases outside the gene matches. CDR3 length: 16 amino acids. Germline V CDR1 and CDR2: SGDLS, YYNGEE. The CDR3 region has the DNA TGTGCCAGCAGCTCGCGACTAGCGAGTAGCACAGATACGCAGTATTTT. It codes for CASSSRLASSTDTQYF. The entire variable domain, with the rest obtained from reference TRBV9 and TRBJ2-3, is as follows: DSGVTQTPKHLITATGQRVTLRCSPRSGDLSVYWYQQSLDQGLQFLIQYYNGEERAKGNILERFSAQQFPDLHSELNLSSLELGDSALYFCASSSRLASSTDTQYFGPGTRLTVL.

The sample holds one count of this clone. The chain uses TRBV3-1 (or the pseudogene TRBV3-2) and TRBJ2-7, with D maybe TRBD2 (6 bases). The ends were cut back, 2 bases at V and 3 bases at J, with 14 bases in the middle. This CDR3 comprises 15 residues. Looked up from germline, CDR1 is LGHDT and CDR2 is YNNKEL (reference sequence). In DNA, the CDR3 is TGTGCCAGCAGCCAATGGTCCGGGGGAGGCTACGAGCAGTACTTC. This encodes CASSQWSGGGYEQYF.

This chain links TRBV5-4 with TRBJ2-1; the D gene is possibly TRBD1 (5 bases). Germline V gene data show CDR1 as SGHNT and CDR2 as YYREEE (reference sequence). The CDR3 contains 16 residues. V dropped 4 bases and J dropped 0 bases, with 14 bases sitting between them. The CDR3 spells CASSPSSRDSYNEQFF. Written as DNA, the CDR3 is TGTGCCAGCAGCCCCTCGTCCAGGGACTCCTACAATGAGCAGTTCTTC. The whole variable domain, filled in from reference TRBV5-4 and TRBJ2-1, reads ETGVTQSPTHLIKTRGQQVTLRCSSQSGHNTVSWYQQALGQGPQFIFQYYREEENGRGNFPPRFSGLQFPNYSSELNVNALELDDSALYLCASSPSSRDSYNEQFFGPGTRLTVL.

The J gene is TRBJ2-3, the V gene TRBV5-4; 10 bases map to TRBD2. Germline assignment: CDR1 SGHNT and CDR2 YYREEE (reference sequence). J lost 6 bases, V lost 4 bases, and 8 bases had no gene match. The CDR3 spans 15 residues. CDR3 amino acids: CASSVRTSGEDTQYF. CDR3 in DNA: TGTGCCAGCAGCGTCCGTACTAGCGGGGAGGATACGCAGTATTTT.

The CDR3 coding sequence is TGTGCCAGTAGTATTGGGGGCCCTGCTAACTATGGCTACACCTTC. Amino acid sequence: CASSIGGPANYGYTF. This chain uses TRBV19 with TRBJ1-2; TRBD1 is a possible D gene (6 bases). From germline, CDR1 is LNHDA and CDR2 SQIVND (reference sequence). With 3 bases removed from V and 0 bases from J, the gap between germline ends came to 11 bases. CDR3 size: 15 residues.

The chain recombines TRBV20-1 with TRBJ1-3, with no clear D. The CDR3 length is 12 residues. The germline CDR1 and CDR2 sequences are DFQATT and SNEGSKA (reference sequence). Trimming shortened V by 3 bases and J by 4 bases, and 7 bases separated the two germline ends. CDR3 nucleotides: TGCAGTGCTAGTATCGGGGGAAACACCATATATTTT. Translating it yields CSASIGGNTIYF.